Presented here are 7 T cell receptor beta chains from one specimen sequenced in a study of blood T cell repertoires in COVID-19. The assay was immunoSEQ multiplex PCR, and TCRdb's table has in-frame clones only and misses some. The repertoire holds 150,000 or so clones, roughly 90% seen once, with about 3.9% in the top ten. The sequenced sample was peripheral blood. These receptors came from a woman between 65 and 79 years old with acute or convalescent COVID-19.

The chain joins TRBV5-8 to TRBJ2-1; D is possibly TRBD2 (6 bases). CDR1 and CDR2 (germline): SGHTS, YDEGEE. The length of the CDR3 is 17 residues. The V end was cut by 7 bases, the J end by 4 bases, with 24 bases between. CDR3 DNA: TGTGCCAGCCGTACCTTAACGAGACTAGTCTCTTACAATGAGCAGTTCTTC. This encodes CASRTLTRLVSYNEQFF.

V is TRBV5-8 and J is TRBJ1-3, with 8 nucleotides matching TRBD1. Germline V gives CDR1 SGHTS, CDR2 YDEGEE. The ends lost 2 bases at V and 3 bases at J; junction bases unmatched: 10. The CDR3 spans 17 residues. The CDR3 DNA reads TGTGCCAGCAGCTTCACCGGGCAGGGGGCGCTTGGAAACACCATATATTTT. The encoded protein is CASSFTGQGALGNTIYF.

This clone was found once. The chain is built from TRBV30 and TRBJ2-2; TRBD2 matches at 15 bases. The V and J ends lost 5 bases and 8 bases, in that order; junction bases with no gene match: 9. This CDR3 is 16 amino acids long. Germline lookup yields CDR1 GTSNPN and CDR2 SVGIG (reference sequence). CDR3 residues: CAWLRGLAGGVGELFF. CDR3 bases: TGTGCCTGGCTGAGGGGACTAGCGGGGGGTGTGGGGGAGCTGTTTTTT.

This chain connects TRBV9 to TRBJ2-1; 11 bases map to TRBD2. The CDR3 extends over 19 amino acids. CDR1 is SGDLS, CDR2 YYNGEE, per germline. V was clipped by 0 bases and J by 4 bases; unmatched bases: 12. CDR3 bases: TGTGCCAGCAGCGTAGGTCTAGCGGGAGGTTCTGTGGGATACAATGAGCAGTTCTTC. This gives the protein CASSVGLAGGSVGYNEQFF.

The V call is TRBV7-2, the J call TRBJ2-7, with 9 bases that match TRBD2. The CDR3 covers 18 residues. The germline V gene encodes CDR1 SGHTA and CDR2 FQGNSA. V lost 5 bases and J lost 0; bases outside the gene matches: 14. CDR3 sequence (DNA): TGTGCCAGCAGCGCCCGAGGCAGTGGAGCGGGAGGCTCCTACGAGCAGTACTTC. Translation: CASSARGSGAGGSYEQYF. The complete variable domain, with remaining parts taken from reference TRBV7-2 and TRBJ2-7, reads GAGVSQSPSNKVTEKGKDVELRCDPISGHTALYWYRQSLGQGLEFLIYFQGNSAPDKSGLPSDRFSAERTGGSVSTLTIQRTQQEDSAVYLCASSARGSGAGGSYEQYFGPGTRLTVT.

This chain links TRBV24-1 with TRBJ2-2; D perhaps matches TRBD1 (5 bases). Germline V gene lookup returns CDR1 KGHDR and CDR2 SFDVKD. The CDR3 sequence is 16 residues long. Trimming pared 3 bases from V and 0 bases from J, leaving 10 bases between. DNA for the CDR3: TGTGCCACCAGTGATCCAGGGCGATCGAACACCGGGGAGCTGTTTTTT. Its protein is CATSDPGRSNTGELFF.

This sequence joins TRBV2 and TRBJ2-3; D not certain. Trimming took off 6 bases at V and 0 bases at J, with 10 bases between the two ends. CDR3 length equals 14 residues. CDR1 is SNHLY and CDR2 is FYNNEI in the germline V gene. CDR3 coding DNA: TGTGCCAGCAGATACATAGCTAGCACAGATACGCAGTATTTT. Encoded protein: CASRYIASTDTQYF.